The rows below give T cell receptor beta chains drawn from one sample of a study of T cell responses to AZD1222 COVID-19 vaccine. Clones were sequenced by immunoSEQ multiplex PCR, and TCRdb holds only the in-frame ones, with some missing. The sample includes over 65,000 clones, roughly 80% of them seen just once. The sample consisted of peripheral blood, taken on day 0 of AZD1222 vaccination. Receptor source: an adult in good health. The CDR3 runs from the conserved cysteine through the conserved F or W. The D gene is left open where the match is weak. Expanded clones are given a class, and other clones once, few, many or no size at all.

size: -; J: TRBJ1-3; D: TRBD1; V: TRBV11-2; CDR3: CASSFSGGRNTIYF; DNA: TGTGCCAGCAGCTTCTCAGGGGGCAGAAACACCATATATTTT
size: -; J: TRBJ1-5; D: -; V: TRBV10-3; CDR3: CAISESEQANNQPQHF; DNA: TGTGCCATCAGTGAGTCAGAACAGGCCAACAATCAGCCCCAGCATTTT
size: once; J: TRBJ1-6; D: -; V: TRBV11-2; CDR3: CASSLGGEYNSPLHF; DNA: TGTGCCAGCAGCTTGGGGGGGGAATATAATTCACCCCTCCACTTT
size: -; J: TRBJ2-3; D: -; V: TRBV6-5; CDR3: CASSYSSTGRTDTQYF; DNA: TGTGCCAGCAGTTACTCGAGTACAGGGCGCACAGATACGCAGTATTTT
size: -; J: TRBJ2-5; D: TRBD2; V: TRBV7-9; CDR3: CASRFTSAYQETQYF; DNA: TGTGCCAGCAGGTTTACTAGCGCGTACCAAGAGACCCAGTACTTC
size: -; J: TRBJ1-2; D: -; V: TRBV24-1; CDR3: CATSDLLGVTIYGYTF; DNA: TGTGCCACCAGTGATTTGTTAGGGGTCACAATCTATGGCTACACCTTC
size: few; J: TRBJ1-5; D: -; V: TRBV28; CDR3: CASSSGSGGNQPQHF; DNA: TGTGCCAGCAGCTCTGGCTCTGGTGGCAATCAGCCCCAGCATTTT
size: -; J: TRBJ2-7; D: TRBD1; V: TRBV4-1; CDR3: CASSQSTGAASYEQYF; DNA: TGCGCCAGCAGCCAGTCAACAGGGGCGGCGTCTTACGAGCAGTACTTC
size: -; J: TRBJ1-6; D: TRBD1; V: TRBV11-2; CDR3: CASSLVTTGTTTPLHF; DNA: TGTGCCAGCAGCTTGGTAACGACAGGGACCACAACACCCCTCCACTTT
size: few; J: TRBJ2-3; D: TRBD2; V: TRBV16; CDR3: CASSRFLAGEGPDTQYF; DNA: TGTGCCAGCAGCCGCTTCCTAGCGGGAGAAGGCCCAGATACGCAGTATTTT
size: -; J: TRBJ1-5; D: -; V: TRBV5-1; CDR3: CASSLGSEDQPQHF; DNA: TGCGCCAGCAGCTTGGGATCGGAGGATCAGCCCCAGCATTTT
size: -; J: TRBJ1-6; D: TRBD1; V: TRBV10-3; CDR3: CAIRDRDSPLHF; DNA: TGTGCCATCCGGGACAGGGATTCACCCCTCCACTTT
size: -; J: TRBJ1-1; D: TRBD1; V: TRBV28; CDR3: CASSLRQGLTEAFF; DNA: TGTGCCAGCAGTCTTCGACAGGGGTTGACTGAAGCTTTCTTT
size: few; J: TRBJ1-1; D: TRBD1; V: TRBV4-3; CDR3: CASSQDLGQGWTEAFF; DNA: TGCGCCAGCAGCCAAGACCTAGGACAGGGGTGGACTGAAGCTTTCTTT
size: -; J: TRBJ2-2; D: TRBD2; V: TRBV7-8; CDR3: CASSGGTSANTGELFF; DNA: TGTGCCAGCAGCGGAGGGACTAGCGCCAACACCGGGGAGCTGTTTTTT
size: once; J: TRBJ2-5; D: -; V: TRBV5-8; CDR3: CASNTGSQETQYF; DNA: TGTGCCAGCAATACAGGTTCACAAGAGACCCAGTACTTC
size: few; J: TRBJ1-5; D: -; V: TRBV19; CDR3: CASSEGVGSSNQPQHF; DNA: TGTGCCAGTAGTGAGGGGGTGGGGTCGAGCAATCAGCCCCAGCATTTT
size: -; J: TRBJ2-1; D: TRBD2; V: TRBV24-1; CDR3: CATRRRGAGDNEQFF; DNA: TGTGCCACCAGGAGGCGGGGGGCGGGAGACAATGAGCAGTTCTTC
size: -; J: TRBJ1-5; D: TRBD1; V: TRBV19; CDR3: CATNGGTGPYSNQPQHF; DNA: TGTGCCACGAATGGGGGGACAGGCCCTTATAGCAATCAGCCCCAGCATTTT
size: -; J: TRBJ2-5; D: TRBD1; V: TRBV6-1; CDR3: CASSDGQGRKETQYF; DNA: TGTGCCAGCAGTGATGGACAGGGGAGGAAAGAGACCCAGTACTTC
size: -; J: TRBJ2-5; D: TRBD1; V: TRBV18; CDR3: CASSPQGAGETQYF; DNA: TGTGCCAGCTCACCGCAGGGGGCCGGGGAGACCCAGTACTTC
size: -; J: TRBJ1-2; D: -; V: TRBV5-6; CDR3: CASSFPASNYGYTF; DNA: TGTGCCAGCAGCTTCCCAGCGTCTAACTATGGCTACACCTTC
size: -; J: TRBJ1-1; D: TRBD1; V: TRBV5-1; CDR3: CASSLGQGVGEAFF; DNA: TGCGCCAGCAGCTTGGGGCAGGGGGTCGGTGAAGCTTTCTTT
size: -; J: TRBJ2-3; D: TRBD2; V: TRBV27; CDR3: CASSFSGISTDTQYF; DNA: TGTGCCAGCAGTTTTAGCGGGATATCCACAGATACGCAGTATTTT
size: -; J: TRBJ1-5; D: -; V: TRBV28; CDR3: CASSLNAGNQPQHF; DNA: TGTGCCAGCAGTTTAAACGCAGGGAATCAGCCCCAGCATTTT